The sequence of this TCR beta chain was determined in a study of CD8+ T cells in alopecia areata. At the level of the study: Treated patients were given 5 to 10 mg oral tofacitinib twice daily. Study observations and caveats: Sequencing of scalp tissue also captures the resident alphabeta T cells of normal skin. It was lesional scalp, especially alopecia totalis/universalis, that showed higher clonality than normal scalp.

Investigators isolated RNA and reverse transcribed it into cDNA to act as the sequencing template. Assay: immunoSEQ multiplex PCR; the TCRdb copy retains only in-frame clones and omits some. The data contain some 95,000 clones, over 40% of them seen just once; the ten biggest clones take up 0.6% to 0.85%. This clone has only a few counts. Its specificity is unknown. Other DNA sequences in the same sample also yield this CDR3. The V end was cut by 6 bases, the J end by 5 bases, with 7 bases between. This CDR3 has 10 residues. In germline, CDR1 is DFQATT, CDR2 SNEGSKA (reference sequence). From PBMCs, CD4+ and CD8+ T cells were sorted.

The chain uses TRBV20-1 and TRBJ2-5; D is ambiguous. The receptor comes from a human donor with alopecia areata. The sample was CD4+ T cells sorted from blood. The DNA for the CDR3 is TGCAGTGCCCTTGGGGAGACCCAGTACTTC. Encoded protein: CSALGETQYF.